This paragraph covers one T cell receptor (beta chain) sequence. As handled by the study authors: Using reference gene primer amplification, nucleated cell counts were estimated. Profiling relied on immunoSEQ multiplex PCR, and the TCRdb table lists in-frame clones only, not all of them. V and J calls and clone size are those listed in that table; D and trimming were worked out from the DNA. Of hundreds of thousands of clones in the sample, roughly 89% were seen once. This specimen belongs to a study of blood T cell repertoires in COVID-19. Study overall: Whether acute or convalescent, the COVID-19 samples came from the United States, Italy and Spain.

Trimming shortened V by 4 bases and J by 7 bases, and 11 bases separated the two germline ends. Germline assignment: CDR1 SEHNR and CDR2 FQNEAQ (reference sequence). The length of the CDR3 is 13 residues. This TCR was sampled from a woman between 25 and 40 years old with active or convalescent COVID-19. The V call is TRBV7-9, the J call TRBJ1-5, with a possible D match to TRBD1 (5 bases). Sequencing input: peripheral blood. This chain's CDR3 is CASSSGRAQPQHF. As DNA, the CDR3 is TGTGCCAGCAGCTCTGGCAGGGCCCAGCCCCAGCATTTT.